This T cell receptor beta chain was sequenced in a study of T-cell reconstitution after alpha-beta-depleted transplantation in children. Study findings and constraints: T-cell counts and diversity at one year post-transplant came mainly from newly produced T cells.

The CDR3 totals 15 residues. The V and J ends lost 4 bases and 4 bases respectively, with 16 bases between them. Germline V CDR1 and CDR2: SGDLS, YYNGEE. Unique molecular identifiers were used in preparing the TCRbeta library. TCRdb reanalysed the PCR reads using MiXCR and keeps one entry per CDR3 protein. The sample carries 200,000 or so distinct CDR3 sequences, roughly 7% recorded once. Many counts were recorded for this clonotype. Its antigen is not identified. This TCR was sampled from a boy aged 2 to 9 with acute lymphoblastic leukemia, due to receive a stem cell transplant. The sample in question was PBMCs, obtained before TCRalphabeta/CD19-depleted stem cell transplant. This sequence joins TRBV9 and TRBJ2-3; D call uncertain. DNA for the CDR3: TGTGCCAGCAGCAGTTGGGGTAGATTCCCAGATACGCAGTATTTT. Residues: CASSSWGRFPDTQYF.